This TCR beta chain came from a study of blood T cell repertoires in COVID-19. About the study: Material from acute and convalescent COVID-19 was sourced from the United States, Italy and Spain. Sources were T cells, B-cell-depleted T cells, or PBMCs; the material itself was cDNA or gDNA.

As processed by the authors: How many nucleated cells were present was estimated from reference gene primer amplification. The data were produced by immunoSEQ multiplex PCR, yet TCRdb's version contains in-frame clones alone and is incomplete. V, J and clone size are those of that table, while D and trimming were read from the DNA. The sample shows about 190,000 clones, roughly nine tenths of them seen only once. Germline V gene sequence: CDR1 LGHNA, CDR2 YNFKEQ. This CDR3 spans 15 amino acids. The V and J ends lost 0 bases and 4 bases, in that order; junction bases with no gene match: 6. The chain combines TRBV4-2 with TRBJ2-7, with TRBD1 matching over 7 bases. Source material: peripheral blood. This TCR came from a man in his forties with acute or convalescent COVID-19. Here the CDR3 DNA reads TGTGCCAGCAGCCAAGAAAGGGACAGCTGGTACGAGCAGTACTTC. It yields the protein CASSQERDSWYEQYF.